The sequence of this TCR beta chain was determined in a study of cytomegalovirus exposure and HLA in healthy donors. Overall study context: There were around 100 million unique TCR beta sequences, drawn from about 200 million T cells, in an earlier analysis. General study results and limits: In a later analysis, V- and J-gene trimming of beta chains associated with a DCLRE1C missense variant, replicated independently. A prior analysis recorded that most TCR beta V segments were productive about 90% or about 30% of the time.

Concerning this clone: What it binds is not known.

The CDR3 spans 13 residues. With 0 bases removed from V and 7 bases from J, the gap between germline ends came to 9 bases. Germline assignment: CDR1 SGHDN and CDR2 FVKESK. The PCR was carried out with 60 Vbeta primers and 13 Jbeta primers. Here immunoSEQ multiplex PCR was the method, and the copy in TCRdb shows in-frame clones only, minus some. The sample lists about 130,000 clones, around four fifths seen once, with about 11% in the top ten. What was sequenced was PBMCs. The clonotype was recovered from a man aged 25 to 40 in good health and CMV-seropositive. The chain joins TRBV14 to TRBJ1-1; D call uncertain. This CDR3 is CASSQDMAVEAFF. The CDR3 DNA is TGTGCCAGCAGCCAAGATATGGCCGTTGAAGCTTTCTTT.